This TCR beta chain stems from a study of shared T cell receptors in the human thymus (dated by TCRdb to 2020 to 2023). A note on the overall study: The study examined how self-reactive, shared T-cell receptor alpha chains are generated in the human thymus.

Comments on this clone: This receptor's antigen is unknown. Within one base of it there is no much larger clone, and no base qualities were kept.

Preparation of the library involved the immunoSEQ multiplex PCR assay. TCRdb stores this immuneACCESS table with in-frame sequences only. Part of the clones is absent; in the studies checked, under half of the shortfall reflects unresolved V genes, and no reason is known for the rest. This sample comprises hundreds of thousands of clones, 75% to 85% of them detected only once. About 0.014% of the sample lies in the top ten. The CDR3 holds 16 amino acids from the cysteine to the phenylalanine. CDR3 DNA is the only sequence kept; it has 48 bases, read in frame from the first base. V is pruned by 1 base and J by 9 bases, leaving 6 bases of the junction without a gene match. CDR1 is given as LNHNV and CDR2 as YYDKDF, both from the germline V gene (reference sequence). The sample was also linked to a second study, of human thymus T cells. That second publication adds: In Finland, the donors were immunologically healthy infants who were having open corrective cardiac surgery for congenital heart defects. Thymus tissue was obtained as surgical resects removed during corrective cardiac surgery. Both the thymic and the peripheral blood repertoires appeared to show biased V and J gene segment usage. Highly overlapping thymic TCR repertoires among unrelated individuals were reported in the related research. The study characterized TCR alpha and beta repertoires from eight infant thymus samples and a few related peripheral blood samples. Donor ages ranging from about 6 to 244 days were recorded, and six or seven male and a couple of female infants were included in the cohort. Thymocytes were freed from the tissue by mechanical means and kept at -70 degrees C as pellets of roughly 9-34 million cells. Genomic DNA was extracted from frozen cell pellets with a QIAsymphony instrument. The immunoSEQ multiplex PCR assay was used to amplify the TCRB and TCRAD loci from a standardized quantity of quality-controlled genomic DNA. Amplicons spanned the V(D)J region at a length sufficient to cover the CDR3 and identify V and J genes. Through the commercial immunoSEQ service, the amplicons were sequenced on an Illumina platform. Primer bias and sequencing errors were corrected as previously described, and TCRAD and TCRB definitions were based on the IMGT database. immunoSEQ Analyzer 3.0 and VDJTools were used for repertoire analysis, which covered basic statistics, V/J segment usage, diversity estimates, rarefaction and pairwise overlap. Diversity was estimated with Chao1, ChaoE, Efron-Thisted, Shannon and inverse Simpson indices, and also on datasets down-sampled to the smallest sample. Repertoire overlap was determined by strict matching of CDR3 nucleotide sequence, V gene and J gene, and Jaccard-based multidimensional scaling clustering was applied. On average, thymus samples gave 650,000 to 1,000,000 unique TCRB clonotypes, whereas blood samples gave roughly 80,000.

The chain is assembled from TRBV15 and TRBJ2-1; TRBD2 matches 13 bases in the middle. Sequences were obtained from thymocytes. This TCR derives from a boy under two years old with a congenital heart defect. Donor details come from another sample of the same person, matched by shared clones. The CDR3 is CATSRGGLAGNAEQFF. In nucleotide form, the sequence is TGTGCCACCAGCAGAGGGGGACTAGCGGGAAATGCTGAGCAGTTCTTC.